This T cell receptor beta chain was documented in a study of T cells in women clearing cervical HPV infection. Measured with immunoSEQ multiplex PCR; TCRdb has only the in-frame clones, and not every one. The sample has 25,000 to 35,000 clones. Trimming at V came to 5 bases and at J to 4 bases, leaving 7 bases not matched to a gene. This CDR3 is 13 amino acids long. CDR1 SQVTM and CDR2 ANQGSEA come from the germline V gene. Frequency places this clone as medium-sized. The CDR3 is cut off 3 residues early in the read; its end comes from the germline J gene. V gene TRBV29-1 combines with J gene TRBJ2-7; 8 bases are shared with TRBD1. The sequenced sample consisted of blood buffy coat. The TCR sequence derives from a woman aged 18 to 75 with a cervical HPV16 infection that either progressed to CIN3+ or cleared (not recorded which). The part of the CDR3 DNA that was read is TGCAGCGTTAGGGGACAGGAAGGTTACGAG. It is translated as CSVRGQEGYE. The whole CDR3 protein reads CSVRGQEGYEQYF.